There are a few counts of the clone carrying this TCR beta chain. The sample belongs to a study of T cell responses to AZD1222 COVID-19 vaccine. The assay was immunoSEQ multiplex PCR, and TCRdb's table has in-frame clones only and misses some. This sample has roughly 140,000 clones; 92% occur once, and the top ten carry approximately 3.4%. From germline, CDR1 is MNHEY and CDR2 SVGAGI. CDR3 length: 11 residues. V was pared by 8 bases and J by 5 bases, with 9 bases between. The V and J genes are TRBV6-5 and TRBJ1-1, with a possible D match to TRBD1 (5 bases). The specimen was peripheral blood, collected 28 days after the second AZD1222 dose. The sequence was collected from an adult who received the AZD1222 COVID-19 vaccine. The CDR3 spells CASSRVTEAFF. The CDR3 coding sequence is TGTGCCAGCTCCAGGGTTACTGAAGCTTTCTTT.